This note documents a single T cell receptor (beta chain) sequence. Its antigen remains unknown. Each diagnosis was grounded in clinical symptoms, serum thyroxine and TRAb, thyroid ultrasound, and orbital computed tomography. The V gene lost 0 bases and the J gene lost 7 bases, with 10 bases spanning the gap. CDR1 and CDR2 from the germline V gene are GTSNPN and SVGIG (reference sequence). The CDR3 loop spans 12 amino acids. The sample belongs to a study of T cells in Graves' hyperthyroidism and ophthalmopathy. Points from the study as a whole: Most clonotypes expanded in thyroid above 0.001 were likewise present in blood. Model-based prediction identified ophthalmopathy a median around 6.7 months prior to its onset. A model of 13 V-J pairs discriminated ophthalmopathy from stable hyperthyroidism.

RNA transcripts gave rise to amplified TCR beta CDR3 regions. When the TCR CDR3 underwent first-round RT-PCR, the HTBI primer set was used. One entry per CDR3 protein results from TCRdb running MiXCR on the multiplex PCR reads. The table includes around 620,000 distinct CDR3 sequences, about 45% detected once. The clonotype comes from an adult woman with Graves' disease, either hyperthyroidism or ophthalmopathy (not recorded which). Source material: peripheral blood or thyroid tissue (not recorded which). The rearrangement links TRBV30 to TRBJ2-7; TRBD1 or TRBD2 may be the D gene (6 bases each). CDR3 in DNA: TGTGCCTGGAGTGTAGGGGGGAAAGAGCAGTACTTC. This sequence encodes CAWSVGGKEQYF.